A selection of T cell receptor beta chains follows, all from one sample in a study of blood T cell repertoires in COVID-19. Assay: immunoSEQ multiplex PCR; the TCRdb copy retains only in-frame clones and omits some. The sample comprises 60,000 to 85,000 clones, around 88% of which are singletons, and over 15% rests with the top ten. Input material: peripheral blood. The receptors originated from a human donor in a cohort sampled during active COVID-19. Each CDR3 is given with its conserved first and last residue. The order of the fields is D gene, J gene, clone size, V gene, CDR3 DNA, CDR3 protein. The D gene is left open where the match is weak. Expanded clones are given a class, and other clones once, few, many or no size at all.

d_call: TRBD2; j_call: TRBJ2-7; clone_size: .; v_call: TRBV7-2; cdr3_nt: TGTGCCAGCAGCGCGAGGACTAGCGGGAGTGGAAAACAGTACTTC; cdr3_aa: CASSARTSGSGKQYF
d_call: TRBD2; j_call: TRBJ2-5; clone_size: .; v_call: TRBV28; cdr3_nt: TGTGCCAGCACTACAGTGAGGGGCGCGGCGGGAGAGCAAGAGACCCAGTACTTC; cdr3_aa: CASTTVRGAAGEQETQYF
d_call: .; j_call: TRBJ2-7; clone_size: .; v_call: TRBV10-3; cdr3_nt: TGTGCCATCAGTAAGGCTGTAGCCCACGAGCAGTACTTC; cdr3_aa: CAISKAVAHEQYF
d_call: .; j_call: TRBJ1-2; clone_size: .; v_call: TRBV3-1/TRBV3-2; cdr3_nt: TGTGCCAGCAGCCAACGAAGTAGTAACTATGGCTACACCTTC; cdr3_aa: CASSQRSSNYGYTF
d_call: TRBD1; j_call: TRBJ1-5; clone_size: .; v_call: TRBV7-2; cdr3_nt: TGTGCCAGCAGCCGGGGACAGGCCAATCAGCCCCAGCATTTT; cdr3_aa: CASSRGQANQPQHF
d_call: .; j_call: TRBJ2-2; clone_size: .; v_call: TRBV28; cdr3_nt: TGTGCCAGCAGTTGGACTAAACGGGAGCTGTTTTTT; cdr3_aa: CASSWTKRELFF
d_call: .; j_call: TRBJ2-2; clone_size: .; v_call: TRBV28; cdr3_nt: TGTGCCAGCAGGGGGCTAGCGAACACCGGGGAGCTGTTTTTT; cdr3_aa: CASRGLANTGELFF
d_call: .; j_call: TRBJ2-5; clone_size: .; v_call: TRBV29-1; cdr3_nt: TGCAGCGTTGAGGAGGGGAGGGAGACCCAGTACTTC; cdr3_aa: CSVEEGRETQYF
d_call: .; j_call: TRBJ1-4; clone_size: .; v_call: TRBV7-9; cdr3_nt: TGTGCCAGCAGCTCGGTGGGGGGGCCTATTGCAACTAATGAAAAACTGTTTTTT; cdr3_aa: CASSSVGGPIATNEKLFF
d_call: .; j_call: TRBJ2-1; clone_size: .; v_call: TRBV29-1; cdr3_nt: TGCAGCGTGGGGGGGACAGGCCATTACAATGAGCAGTTCTTC; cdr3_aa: CSVGGTGHYNEQFF
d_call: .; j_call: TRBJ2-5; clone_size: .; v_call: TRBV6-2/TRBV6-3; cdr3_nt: TGTGCCAGCAGTCAAGCGGAGGACGGGACCCAGTACTTC; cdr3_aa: CASSQAEDGTQYF
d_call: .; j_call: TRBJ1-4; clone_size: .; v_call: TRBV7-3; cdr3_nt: TGTGCCAGCAGCTTAGAGAGATATGAAAAACTGTTTTTT; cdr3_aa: CASSLERYEKLFF
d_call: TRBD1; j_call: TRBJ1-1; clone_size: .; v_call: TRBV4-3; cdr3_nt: TGCGCCAGCAGCCAAGAGACAGGGTGGAGTGTCACTGAAGCTTTCTTT; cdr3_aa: CASSQETGWSVTEAFF
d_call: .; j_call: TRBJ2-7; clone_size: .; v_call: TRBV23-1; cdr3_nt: TGCGCCAGCAGTCAGGCAGCGTTCTACGAGCAGTACTTC; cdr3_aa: CASSQAAFYEQYF
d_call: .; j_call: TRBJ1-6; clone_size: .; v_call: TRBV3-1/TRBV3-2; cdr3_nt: TGTGCCAGCAGCCAAGGGGGAGCGAGCAATTCACCCCTCCACTTT; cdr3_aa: CASSQGGASNSPLHF
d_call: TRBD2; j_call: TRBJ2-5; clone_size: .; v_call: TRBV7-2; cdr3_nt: TGTGCCAGCAGCTTGGGACTAGCGGGGGGACAAGAGACCCAGTACTTC; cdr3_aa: CASSLGLAGGQETQYF
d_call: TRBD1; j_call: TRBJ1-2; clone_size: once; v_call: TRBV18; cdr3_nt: TGTGCCAGCTCACCCTTGGGACAGGACTATGGCTACACCTTC; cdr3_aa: CASSPLGQDYGYTF
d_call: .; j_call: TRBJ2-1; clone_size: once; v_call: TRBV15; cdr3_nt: TGTGCCACCAGCAGAGGAGGGGCGGGAAGGGAATCTGAGCAGTTCTTC; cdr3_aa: CATSRGGAGRESEQFF
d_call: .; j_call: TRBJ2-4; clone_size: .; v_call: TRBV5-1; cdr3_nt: TGCGCCAGCAGCTTGGGCTCTGCCAGGGTGAGGAACATTCAGTACTTC; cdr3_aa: CASSLGSARVRNIQYF
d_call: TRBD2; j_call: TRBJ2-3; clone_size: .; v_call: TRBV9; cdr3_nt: TGTGCCAGCAGCCCTCATGTGGCTAGCGGGGGGGCAGATACGCAGTATTTT; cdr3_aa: CASSPHVASGGADTQYF
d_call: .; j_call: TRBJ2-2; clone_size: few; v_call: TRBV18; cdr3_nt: TGTGCCAGCTCACCACTTACGGGACTGAACACCGGGGAGCTGTTTTTT; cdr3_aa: CASSPLTGLNTGELFF
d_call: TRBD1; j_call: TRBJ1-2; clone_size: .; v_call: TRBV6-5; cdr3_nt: TGTGCCAGCAGTTACTTGGACAGGGTCTATGGCTACACCTTC; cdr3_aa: CASSYLDRVYGYTF
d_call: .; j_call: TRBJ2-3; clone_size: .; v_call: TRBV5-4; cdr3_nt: TGTGCCAGCAGCTTGCAGGGTTCCTATCAGTATTTT; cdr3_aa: CASSLQGSYQYF
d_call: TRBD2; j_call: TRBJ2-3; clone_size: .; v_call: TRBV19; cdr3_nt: TGTGCCACAAGACTAGCGGGGGCTCTCACAGATACGCAGTATTTT; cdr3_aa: CATRLAGALTDTQYF
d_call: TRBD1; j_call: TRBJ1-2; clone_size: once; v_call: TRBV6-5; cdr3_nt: TGTGCCAGCCTCCACCCAGCAGGGGGCGGGAATGGCTACACCTTC; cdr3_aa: CASLHPAGGGNGYTF
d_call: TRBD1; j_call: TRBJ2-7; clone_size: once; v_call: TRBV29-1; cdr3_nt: TGCAGCGTGGGACAGGGGGCAACAACCTACGAGCAGTACTTC; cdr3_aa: CSVGQGATTYEQYF
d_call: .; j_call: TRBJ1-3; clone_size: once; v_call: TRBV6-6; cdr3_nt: TGTGCCAGCAGTTACTCGGTGGGGCCCCCTGGAAACACCATATATTTT; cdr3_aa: CASSYSVGPPGNTIYF
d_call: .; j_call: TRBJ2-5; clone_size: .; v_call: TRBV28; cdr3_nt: TGTGCCAGCGGATTACAGGGCCGTGGGACCCAGTACTTC; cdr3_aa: CASGLQGRGTQYF
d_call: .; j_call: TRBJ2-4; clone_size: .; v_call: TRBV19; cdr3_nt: TGTGCCAGTAGTATAATGGGGCAGGGGAAAAACATTCAGTACTTC; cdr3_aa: CASSIMGQGKNIQYF
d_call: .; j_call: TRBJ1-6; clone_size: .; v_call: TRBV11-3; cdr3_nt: TGTGCCAGCAGCCGGACAGCAGAGCAGGGTTCACCCCTCCACTTT; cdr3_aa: CASSRTAEQGSPLHF
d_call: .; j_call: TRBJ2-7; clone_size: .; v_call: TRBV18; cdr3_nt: TGTGCCAGCTCCAGCTTAGGAGATTCCTACGAGCAGTACTTC; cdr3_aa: CASSSLGDSYEQYF
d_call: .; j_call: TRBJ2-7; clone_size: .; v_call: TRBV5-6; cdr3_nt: TGTGCCAGCAGCTTGGCCATGAGGGTGGATCGGGAGCAGTACTTC; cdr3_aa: CASSLAMRVDREQYF
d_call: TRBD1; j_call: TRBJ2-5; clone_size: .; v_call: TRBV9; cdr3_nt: TGTGCCAGCAGCGCCCTTCGGGACAGTCAAGAGACCCAGTACTTC; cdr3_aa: CASSALRDSQETQYF
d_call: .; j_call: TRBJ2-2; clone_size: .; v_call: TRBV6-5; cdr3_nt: TGTGCCAGCAGCCCACCCACAGGAACCGGGGAGCTGTTTTTT; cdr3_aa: CASSPPTGTGELFF
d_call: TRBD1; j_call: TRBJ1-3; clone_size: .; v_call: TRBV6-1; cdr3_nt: TGTGCCAGCAGTGAATTCACAGGGGCTGGAAACACCATATATTTT; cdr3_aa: CASSEFTGAGNTIYF
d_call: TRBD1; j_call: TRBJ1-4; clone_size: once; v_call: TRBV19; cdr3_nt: TGTGCCAGTAGTATCGACAGGGTGCGAGAAAAACTGTTTTTT; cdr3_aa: CASSIDRVREKLFF
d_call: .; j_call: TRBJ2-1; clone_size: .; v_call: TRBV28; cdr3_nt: TGTGCCAGCAGTTTAACGGGGAATGAGCAGTTCTTC; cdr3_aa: CASSLTGNEQFF
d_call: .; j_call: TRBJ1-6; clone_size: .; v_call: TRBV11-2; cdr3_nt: TGTGCCAGCAGCCCCCGGGTGGGACTTTCACCCCTCCACTTT; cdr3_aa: CASSPRVGLSPLHF
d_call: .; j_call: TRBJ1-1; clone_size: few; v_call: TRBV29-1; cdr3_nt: TGCAGCGTCTTCACGGCGGTCACTGAAGCTTTCTTT; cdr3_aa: CSVFTAVTEAFF
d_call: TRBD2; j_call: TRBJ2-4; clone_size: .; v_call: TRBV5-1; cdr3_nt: TGCGCCAGCAGATCGGGACAGCCCGGACTAGCGGAAAACATTCAGTACTTC; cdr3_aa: CASRSGQPGLAENIQYF
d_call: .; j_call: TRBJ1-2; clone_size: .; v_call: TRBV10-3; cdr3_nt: TGTGCCATCAGTATGGCCCAAAATGGCTACACCTTC; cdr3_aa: CAISMAQNGYTF
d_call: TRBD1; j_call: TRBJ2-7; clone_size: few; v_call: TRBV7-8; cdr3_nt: TGTGCCAGCAGCCCGACAGGGACCTACGAGCAGTACTTC; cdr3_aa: CASSPTGTYEQYF
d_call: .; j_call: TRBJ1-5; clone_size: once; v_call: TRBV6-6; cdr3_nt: TGTGCCAGCAGTCCAGGAGGGGATGGGGGTCGCAATCAGCCCCAGCATTTT; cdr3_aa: CASSPGGDGGRNQPQHF
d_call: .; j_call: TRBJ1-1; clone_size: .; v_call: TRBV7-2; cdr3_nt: TGTGCCAGCAGCTACCAACAGGAAAGTGACACTGAAGCTTTCTTT; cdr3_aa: CASSYQQESDTEAFF
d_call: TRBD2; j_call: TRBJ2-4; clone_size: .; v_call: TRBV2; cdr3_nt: TGTGCCAGCAACCCACTAGCGGGAGGGCTGAACGACAAAAACATTCAGTACTTC; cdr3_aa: CASNPLAGGLNDKNIQYF